The present T cell receptor (beta chain) was sequenced within a study of molecular identifiers for immune sequencing clone quantification. Study-level points and caveats: Identical TCR molecules sharing a barcode could underestimate highly expanded clone sizes.

Preparation of the bulk TCR libraries relied on previously described methods and listed TCR primers. TCRdb reprocessed the PCR reads via MiXCR and lists one record per CDR3 protein. The repertoire holds some 93,000 distinct CDR3 sequences, with roughly a fifth as singletons. Germline CDR1 and CDR2: SGHTA and FQGNSA. The CDR3 has 16 amino acids. Deletions cut 4 bases from V and 2 bases from J, with 16 bases between. By sample share, this clonotype is medium-sized (0.01 to 0.1%). The target antigen is unknown. The sequence derives from a human donor in good health. Some libraries in this study had Jurkat cell RNA spiked in. The sample was naive CD8+ T cells from blood, with Jurkat cell RNA spiked in. Subset here: FACS-sorted CD8+CD4-CCR7+CD45RA+ naive T cells. This chain joins TRBV7-2 and TRBJ2-3, with TRBD2 as a possible D gene (6 bases). DNA of the CDR3: TGTGCCAGCAGCTCCTATGCGGTAGCGGTCACAGATACGCAGTATTTT. As protein: CASSSYAVAVTDTQYF.